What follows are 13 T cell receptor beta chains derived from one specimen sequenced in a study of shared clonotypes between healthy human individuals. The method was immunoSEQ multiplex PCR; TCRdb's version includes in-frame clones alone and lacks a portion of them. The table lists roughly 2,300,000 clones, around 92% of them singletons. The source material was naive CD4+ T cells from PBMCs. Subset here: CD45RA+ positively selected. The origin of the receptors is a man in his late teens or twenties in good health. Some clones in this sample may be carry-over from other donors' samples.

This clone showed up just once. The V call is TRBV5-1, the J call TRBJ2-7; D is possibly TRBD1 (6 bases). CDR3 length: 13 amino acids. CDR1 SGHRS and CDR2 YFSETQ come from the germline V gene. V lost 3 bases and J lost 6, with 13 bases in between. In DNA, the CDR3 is TGCGCCAGCAGCTCCCGAGGGGGTGGCGAGCAGTACTTC. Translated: CASSSRGGGEQYF.

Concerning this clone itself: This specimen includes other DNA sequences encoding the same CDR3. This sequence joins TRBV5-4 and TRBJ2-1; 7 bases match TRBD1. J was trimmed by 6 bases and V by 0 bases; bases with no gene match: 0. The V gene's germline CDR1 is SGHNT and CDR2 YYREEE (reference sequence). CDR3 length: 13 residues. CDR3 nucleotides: TGTGCCAGCAGCTTGGGACAGGGCAATGAGCAGTTCTTC. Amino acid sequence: CASSLGQGNEQFF.

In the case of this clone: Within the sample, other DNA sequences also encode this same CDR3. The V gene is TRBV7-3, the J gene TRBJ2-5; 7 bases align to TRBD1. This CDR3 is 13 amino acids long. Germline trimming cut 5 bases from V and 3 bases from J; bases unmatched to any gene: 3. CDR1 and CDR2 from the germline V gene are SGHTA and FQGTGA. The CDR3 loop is CASSRDREETQYF. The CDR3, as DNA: TGTGCCAGCAGCAGGGACAGAGAAGAGACCCAGTACTTC.

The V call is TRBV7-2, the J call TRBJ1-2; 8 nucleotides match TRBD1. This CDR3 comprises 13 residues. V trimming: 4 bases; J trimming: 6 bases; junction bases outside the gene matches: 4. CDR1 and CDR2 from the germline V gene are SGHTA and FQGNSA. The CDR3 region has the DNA TGTGCCAGCAGCTCCCAGACAGGGGATGGCTACACCTTC. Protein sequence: CASSSQTGDGYTF.

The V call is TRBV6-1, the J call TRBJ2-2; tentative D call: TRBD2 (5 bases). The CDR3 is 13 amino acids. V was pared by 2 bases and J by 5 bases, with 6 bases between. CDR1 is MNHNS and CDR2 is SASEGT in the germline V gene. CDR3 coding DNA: TGTGCCAGCAGTGAACCGGGGACCGGGGAGCTGTTTTTT. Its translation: CASSEPGTGELFF.

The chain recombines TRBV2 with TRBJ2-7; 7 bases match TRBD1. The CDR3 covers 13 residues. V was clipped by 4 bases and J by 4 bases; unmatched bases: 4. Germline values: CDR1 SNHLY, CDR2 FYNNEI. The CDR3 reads CASSGQGEYEQYF. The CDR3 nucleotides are TGTGCCAGCAGTGGGCAGGGGGAATACGAGCAGTACTTC.

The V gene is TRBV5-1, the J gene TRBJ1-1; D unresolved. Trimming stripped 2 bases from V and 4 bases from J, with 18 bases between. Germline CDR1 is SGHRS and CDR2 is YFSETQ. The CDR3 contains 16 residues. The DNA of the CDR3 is TGCGCCAGCAGCTTAGGAGATGTTGGAGTTGGCACTGAAGCTTTCTTT. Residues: CASSLGDVGVGTEAFF.

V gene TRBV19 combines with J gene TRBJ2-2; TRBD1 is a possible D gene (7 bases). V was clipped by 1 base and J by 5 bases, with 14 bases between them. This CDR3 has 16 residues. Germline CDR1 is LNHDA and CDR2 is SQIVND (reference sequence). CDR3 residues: CASSIGTGAGTGELFF. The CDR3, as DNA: TGTGCCAGTAGTATAGGCACAGGGGCGGGGACCGGGGAGCTGTTTTTT.

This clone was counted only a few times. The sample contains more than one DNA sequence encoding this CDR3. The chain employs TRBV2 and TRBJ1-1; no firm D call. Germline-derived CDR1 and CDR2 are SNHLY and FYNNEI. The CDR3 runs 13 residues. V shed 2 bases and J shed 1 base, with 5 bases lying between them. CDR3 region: CASSEQSNTEAFF. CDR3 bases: TGTGCCAGCAGTGAACAGTCGAACACTGAAGCTTTCTTT.

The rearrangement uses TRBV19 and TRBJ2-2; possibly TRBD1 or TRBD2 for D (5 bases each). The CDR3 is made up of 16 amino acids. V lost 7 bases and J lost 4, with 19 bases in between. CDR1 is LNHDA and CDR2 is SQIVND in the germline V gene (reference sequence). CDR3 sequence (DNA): TGTGCCAGTACCCCACCCGGGGCGGTTGGCACCGGGGAGCTGTTTTTT. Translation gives CASTPPGAVGTGELFF.

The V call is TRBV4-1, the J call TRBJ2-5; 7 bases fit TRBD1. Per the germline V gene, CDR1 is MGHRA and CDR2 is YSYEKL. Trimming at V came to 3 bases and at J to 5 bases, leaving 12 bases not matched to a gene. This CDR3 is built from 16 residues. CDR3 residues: CASSQSYMQGVETQYF. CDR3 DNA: TGCGCCAGCAGCCAGTCTTATATGCAGGGGGTGGAGACCCAGTACTTC.

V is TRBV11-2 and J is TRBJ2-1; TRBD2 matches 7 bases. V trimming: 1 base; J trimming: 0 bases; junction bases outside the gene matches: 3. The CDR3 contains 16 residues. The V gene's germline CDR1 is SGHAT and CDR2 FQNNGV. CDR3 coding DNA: TGTGCCAGCAGCTTAGTAGCGGGCCACTCCTACAATGAGCAGTTCTTC. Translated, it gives CASSLVAGHSYNEQFF.

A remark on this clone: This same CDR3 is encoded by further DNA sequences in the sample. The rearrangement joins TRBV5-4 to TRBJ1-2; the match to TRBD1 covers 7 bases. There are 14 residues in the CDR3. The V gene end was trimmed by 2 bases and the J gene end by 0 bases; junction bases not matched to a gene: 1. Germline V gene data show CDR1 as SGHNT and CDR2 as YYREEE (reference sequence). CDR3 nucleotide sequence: TGTGCCAGCAGCTTAGGACAGGCTAACTATGGCTACACCTTC. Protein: CASSLGQANYGYTF.